What follows describes a single T cell receptor (beta chain). These data originate in a study of control samples from healthy donors and cancer patients. Sequencing was performed with immunoSEQ multiplex PCR; in TCRdb, only in-frame clones are kept and a portion is missing. The sample holds around 72,000 clones, 84% seen once. Germline CDR1 is SGHNT and CDR2 is YENEEA. V was cut by 5 bases and J by 3 bases, with 7 bases left in between. This CDR3 contains 12 residues. The J gene is TRBJ1-2, the V gene TRBV11-3; D gene ambiguous. Sequences were obtained from blood. This receptor was obtained from a man aged 45-65 years in good health. The CDR3 region is CASSGSHYGYTF. CDR3 in DNA: TGTGCCAGCAGCGGGTCGCACTATGGCTACACCTTC.